The entry below gives a single T cell receptor beta chain sequence along with its context. Trimming shortened V by 3 bases and J by 6 bases, and 8 bases separated the two germline ends. CDR3 length: 12 residues. Germline V gene lookup returns CDR1 MNHEY and CDR2 SVGAGI. This specimen belongs to a study of blood T cell repertoires in COVID-19. Those who participated ranged in age from 18 to 89 years and resided in some 24 US areas. Participant-reported clinical history was the basis for cohort assignment. In the study's own analysis: Scientists estimated how many nucleated cells there were by amplifying reference gene primers. Only in-frame clones appear in the TCRdb table, and some are missing; sequencing was by immunoSEQ multiplex PCR. V and J calls and clone size are as listed in that table; D and trimming were resolved from the DNA. The table includes 250,000 or so clones, 88% detected once.

The chain is built from TRBV6-5 and TRBJ2-5; perhaps TRBD2 as D (6 bases). The TCR comes from a woman aged 40 to 49 with acute COVID-19. Sequencing was performed on PBMCs or T cells enriched from blood (not recorded which). The DNA for the CDR3 is TGTGCCAGCAGTTATGGGGGGAAGACCCAGTACTTC. This encodes CASSYGGKTQYF.